This TCR beta chain was captured by sequencing in a study of blood T cell repertoires in COVID-19 (dated by TCRdb to the early 2020s). Regarding the complete study: Collaborator samples came from the United States, Italy and Spain and covered acute and convalescent phases of COVID-19. The prospective study material was composed of cDNA or gDNA derived from T cells, B-cell-depleted T cells, or PBMCs. Where available, HLA class I and class II types were taken from metadata supplied by the sample provider and were not determined by assay-based typing. The sample metadata nearly always contained a de-identified subject ID, COVID-19 status, age in years and sex. The samples were drawn from two sources: the first 160 participants of the ongoing ImmuneRACE study, and 950 to 1,500 subjects contributed by 6 global collaborators. The repertoires were made available in a free public database intended to serve as a resource for research on the immune response to SARS-CoV-2. Deeply sampled blood TCRbeta repertoires from subjects exposed to, actively infected with, or recovered from COVID-19 were included in the dataset.

Collaborating institutions collected whole blood in K2EDTA tubes following their own protocols. For TCRbeta analysis, collaborator samples were shipped as frozen whole blood, as isolated PBMCs, or as DNA extracted from either sample type. TCRbeta CDR3 regions were amplified from genomic DNA using the immunoSEQ Assay, a bias-controlled multiplex PCR. The authors processed their data as follows. The number of nucleated cells in each sample was estimated by amplification of reference gene primers within the assay. To quantify the absolute abundance of each unique TCRbeta CDR3 rearrangement, sequence reads were collapsed and filtered. For each sample, productive Simpson clonality was calculated as the square root of Simpson's diversity index across productive rearrangements. Held by TCRdb, this immuneACCESS table contains in-frame sequences only and omits some clones. Under half of the omission traces to an unresolved V gene where checked; the cause of the rest is unknown. V and J calls and clone size are copied from that table; D and trimming were computed from the DNA. A total of more than 200,000 clones appear in this sample, under 90% of them only once. Clones ranked in the top ten supply around 5.7% of the sample.

A note on this clone: The antigen it binds to is not known. No much larger clonotype is one base removed from it; base qualities were not supplied.

Study-wide findings and limitations: How much clinical and demographic metadata was included differed by source and by participant, and the metadata was provided uncurated.

V and J lose 1 base and 1 base, and a span of 9 bases separates them. CDR1 and CDR2 are drawn from the germline V gene: SGHTA, FQGNSA. The CDR3 starts with the cysteine, ends with the phenylalanine, and has 15 residues. Only CDR3 DNA is held: 45 bases, read in frame from base 1. The sequence was collected from an elderly man with acute or convalescent COVID-19. Recombination joined TRBV7-2 with TRBJ2-3; 5 matching bases give a weak D call of TRBD1. Material: peripheral blood. The DNA is as follows: TGTGCCAGCAGCTTAGGTCTAGGGGGCACAGATACGCAGTATTTT. It encodes CASSLGLGGTDTQYF.